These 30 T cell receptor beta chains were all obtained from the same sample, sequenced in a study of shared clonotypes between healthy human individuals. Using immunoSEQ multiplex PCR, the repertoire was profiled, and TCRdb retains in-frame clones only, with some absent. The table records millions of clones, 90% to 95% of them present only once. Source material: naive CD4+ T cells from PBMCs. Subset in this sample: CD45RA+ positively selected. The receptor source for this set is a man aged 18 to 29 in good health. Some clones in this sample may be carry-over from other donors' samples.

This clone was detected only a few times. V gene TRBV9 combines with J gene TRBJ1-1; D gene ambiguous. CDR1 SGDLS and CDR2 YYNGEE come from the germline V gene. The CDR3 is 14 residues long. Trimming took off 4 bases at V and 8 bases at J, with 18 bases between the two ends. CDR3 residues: CASSSSADRLEAFF. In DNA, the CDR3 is TGTGCCAGCAGCTCTTCCGCTGACCGGCTAGAAGCTTTCTTT. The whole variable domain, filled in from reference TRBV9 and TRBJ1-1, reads DSGVTQTPKHLITATGQRVTLRCSPRSGDLSVYWYQQSLDQGLQFLIQYYNGEERAKGNILERFSAQQFPDLHSELNLSSLELGDSALYFCASSSSADRLEAFFGQGTRLTVV.

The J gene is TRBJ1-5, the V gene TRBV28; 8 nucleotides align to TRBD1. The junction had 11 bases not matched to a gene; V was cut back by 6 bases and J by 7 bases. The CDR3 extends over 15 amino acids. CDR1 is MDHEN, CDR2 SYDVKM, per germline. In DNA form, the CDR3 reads TGTGCCAGCAGGAACTCAGGGGGCGCGGAACAGCCCCAGCATTTT. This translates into CASRNSGGAEQPQHF.

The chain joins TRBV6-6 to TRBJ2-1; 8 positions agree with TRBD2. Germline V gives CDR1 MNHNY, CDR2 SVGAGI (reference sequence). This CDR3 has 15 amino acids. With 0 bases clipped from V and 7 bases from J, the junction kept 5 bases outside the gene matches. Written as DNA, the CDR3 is TGTGCCAGCAGTTACTCGCAGCGGGAGTCGAATGAGCAGTTCTTC. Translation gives CASSYSQRESNEQFF.

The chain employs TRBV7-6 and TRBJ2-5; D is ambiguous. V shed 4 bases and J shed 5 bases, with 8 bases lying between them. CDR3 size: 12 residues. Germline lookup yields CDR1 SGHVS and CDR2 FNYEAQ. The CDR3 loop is CASSSPRETQYF. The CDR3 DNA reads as TGTGCCAGCAGCTCCCCCCGGGAGACCCAGTACTTC.

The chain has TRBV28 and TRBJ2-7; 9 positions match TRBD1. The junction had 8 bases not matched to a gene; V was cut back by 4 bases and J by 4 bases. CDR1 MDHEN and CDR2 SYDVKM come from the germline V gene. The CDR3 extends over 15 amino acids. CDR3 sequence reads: CASSSLTGGRYEQYF. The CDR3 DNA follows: TGTGCCAGCAGTTCCCTAACAGGGGGCCGTTACGAGCAGTACTTC.

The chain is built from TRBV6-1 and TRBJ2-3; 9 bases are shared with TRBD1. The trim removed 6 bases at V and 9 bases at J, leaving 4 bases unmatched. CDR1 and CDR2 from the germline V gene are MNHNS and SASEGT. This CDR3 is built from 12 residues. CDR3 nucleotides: TGTGCCAGCAGATTACAGGGGGCCACGCAGTATTTT. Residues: CASRLQGATQYF.

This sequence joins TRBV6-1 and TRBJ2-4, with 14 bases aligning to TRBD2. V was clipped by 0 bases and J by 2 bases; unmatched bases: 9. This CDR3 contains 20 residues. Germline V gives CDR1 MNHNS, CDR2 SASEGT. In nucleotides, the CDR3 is TGTGCCAGCAGTGAAGCGCCCGGACTAGCGGGAGGAGGCTCCAAAAACATTCAGTACTTC. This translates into CASSEAPGLAGGGSKNIQYF.

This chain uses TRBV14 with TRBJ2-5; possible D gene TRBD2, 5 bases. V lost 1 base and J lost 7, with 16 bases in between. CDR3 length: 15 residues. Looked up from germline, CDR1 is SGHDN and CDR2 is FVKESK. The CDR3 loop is CASSQGRGWSPTQYF. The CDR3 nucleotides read TGTGCCAGCAGCCAAGGTAGAGGGTGGAGTCCGACCCAGTACTTC.

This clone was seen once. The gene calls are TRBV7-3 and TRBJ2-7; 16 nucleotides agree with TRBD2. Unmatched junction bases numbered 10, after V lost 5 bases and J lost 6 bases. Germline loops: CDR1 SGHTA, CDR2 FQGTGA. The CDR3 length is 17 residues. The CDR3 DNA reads TGTGCCAGCAGCGCCCAGGGACTAGCGGGGGGGCCTGGCGAGCAGTACTTC. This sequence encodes CASSAQGLAGGPGEQYF.

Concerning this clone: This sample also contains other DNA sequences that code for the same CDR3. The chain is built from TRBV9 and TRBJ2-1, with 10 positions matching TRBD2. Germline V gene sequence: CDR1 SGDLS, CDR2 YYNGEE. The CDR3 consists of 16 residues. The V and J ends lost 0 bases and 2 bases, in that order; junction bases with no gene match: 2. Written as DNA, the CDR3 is TGTGCCAGCAGCGTAGGAACTAGCGGGACCTACAATGAGCAGTTCTTC. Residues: CASSVGTSGTYNEQFF.

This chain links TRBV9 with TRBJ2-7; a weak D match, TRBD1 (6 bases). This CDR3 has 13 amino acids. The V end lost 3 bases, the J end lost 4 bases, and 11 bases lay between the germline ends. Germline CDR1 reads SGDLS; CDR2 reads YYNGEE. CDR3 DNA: TGTGCCAGCAGCGCTGGGGACACGTACGAGCAGTACTTC. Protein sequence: CASSAGDTYEQYF. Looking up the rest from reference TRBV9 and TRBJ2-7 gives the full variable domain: DSGVTQTPKHLITATGQRVTLRCSPRSGDLSVYWYQQSLDQGLQFLIQYYNGEERAKGNILERFSAQQFPDLHSELNLSSLELGDSALYFCASSAGDTYEQYFGPGTRLTVT.

CDR3 sequence: CASSYSYSGPSYEQYF. CDR3 in DNA: TGTGCCAGCAGTTACTCGTACTCCGGGCCCTCCTACGAGCAGTACTTC. The chain couples TRBV6-5 to TRBJ2-7; unclear D gene. This CDR3 has 16 amino acids. The germline V gene encodes CDR1 MNHEY and CDR2 SVGAGI. Between the trimmed V and J ends, which lost 0 bases and 0 bases, there was a span of 12 bases.

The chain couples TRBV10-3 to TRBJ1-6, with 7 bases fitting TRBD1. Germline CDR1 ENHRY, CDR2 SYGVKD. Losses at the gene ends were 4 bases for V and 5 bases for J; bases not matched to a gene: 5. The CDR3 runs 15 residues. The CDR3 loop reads CAISGDRNNNSPLHF. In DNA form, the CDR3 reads TGTGCCATCAGTGGGGACAGAAACAATAATTCACCCCTCCACTTT.

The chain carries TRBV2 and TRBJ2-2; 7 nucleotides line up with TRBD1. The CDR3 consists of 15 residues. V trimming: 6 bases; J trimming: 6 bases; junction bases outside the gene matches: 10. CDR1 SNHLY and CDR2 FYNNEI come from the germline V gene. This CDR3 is CASSPQGSPPGELFF. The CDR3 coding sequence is TGTGCCAGCAGCCCACAGGGGAGTCCCCCCGGGGAGCTGTTTTTT.

The CDR3 coding sequence is TGTGCCAGCAGCCAAGTAGCGGGAGGAAATGAGCAGTTCTTC. Its protein product is CASSQVAGGNEQFF. The V gene is TRBV4-2, the J gene TRBJ2-1, with TRBD2 matching 10 bases. Germline V gene lookup returns CDR1 LGHNA and CDR2 YNFKEQ. The ends lost 1 base at V and 7 bases at J; junction bases unmatched: 1. The CDR3 length is 14 residues.

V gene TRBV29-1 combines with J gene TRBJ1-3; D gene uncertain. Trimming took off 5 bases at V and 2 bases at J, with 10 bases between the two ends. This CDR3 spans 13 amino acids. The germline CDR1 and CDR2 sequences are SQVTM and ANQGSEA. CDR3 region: CSVMRNAGNTIYF. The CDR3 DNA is TGCAGCGTTATGCGGAACGCTGGAAACACCATATATTTT.

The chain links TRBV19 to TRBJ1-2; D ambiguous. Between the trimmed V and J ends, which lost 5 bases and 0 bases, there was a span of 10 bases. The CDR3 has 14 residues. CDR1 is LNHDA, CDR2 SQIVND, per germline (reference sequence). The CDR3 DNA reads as TGTGCCAGTAGTCCTCAAGGGACTAACTATGGCTACACCTTC. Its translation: CASSPQGTNYGYTF.

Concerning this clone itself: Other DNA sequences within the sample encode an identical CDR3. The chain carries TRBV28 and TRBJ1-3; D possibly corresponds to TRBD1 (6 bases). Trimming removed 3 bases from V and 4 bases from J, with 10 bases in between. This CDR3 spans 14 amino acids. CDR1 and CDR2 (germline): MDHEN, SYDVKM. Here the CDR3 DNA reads TGTGCCAGCAGTTTCCAGGGGCGAGGAAACACCATATATTTT. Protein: CASSFQGRGNTIYF.

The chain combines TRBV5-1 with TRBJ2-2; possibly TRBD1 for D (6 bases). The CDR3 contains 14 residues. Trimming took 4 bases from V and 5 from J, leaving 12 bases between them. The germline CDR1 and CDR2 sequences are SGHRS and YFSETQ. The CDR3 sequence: CASSPDRLTGELFF. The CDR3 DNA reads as TGCGCCAGCAGCCCGGACAGATTAACCGGGGAGCTGTTTTTT.

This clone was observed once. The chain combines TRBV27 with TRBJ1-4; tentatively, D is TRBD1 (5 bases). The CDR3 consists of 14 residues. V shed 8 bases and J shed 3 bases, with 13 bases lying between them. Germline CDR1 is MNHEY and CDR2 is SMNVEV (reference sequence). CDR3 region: CASGAGPANEKLFF. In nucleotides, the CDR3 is TGTGCCAGCGGAGCGGGGCCGGCTAATGAAAAACTGTTTTTT.

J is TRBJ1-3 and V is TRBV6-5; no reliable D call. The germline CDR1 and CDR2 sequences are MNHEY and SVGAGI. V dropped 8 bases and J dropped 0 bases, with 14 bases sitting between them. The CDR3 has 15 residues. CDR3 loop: CASQLLGYSGNTIYF. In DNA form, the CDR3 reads TGTGCCAGCCAGCTACTCGGCTACTCTGGAAACACCATATATTTT.

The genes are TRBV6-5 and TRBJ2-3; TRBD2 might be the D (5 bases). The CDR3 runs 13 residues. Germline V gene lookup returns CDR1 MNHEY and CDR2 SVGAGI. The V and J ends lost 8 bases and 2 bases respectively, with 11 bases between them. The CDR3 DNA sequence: TGTGCCAGCGGGCGGCGGGTCACAGATACGCAGTATTTT. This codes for CASGRRVTDTQYF.

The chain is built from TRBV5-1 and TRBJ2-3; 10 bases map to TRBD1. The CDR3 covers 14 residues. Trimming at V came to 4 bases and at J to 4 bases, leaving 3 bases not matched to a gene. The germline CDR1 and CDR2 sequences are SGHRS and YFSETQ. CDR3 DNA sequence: TGCGCCAGCAGCCTGGACAGGGGGGCAGATACGCAGTATTTT. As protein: CASSLDRGADTQYF.

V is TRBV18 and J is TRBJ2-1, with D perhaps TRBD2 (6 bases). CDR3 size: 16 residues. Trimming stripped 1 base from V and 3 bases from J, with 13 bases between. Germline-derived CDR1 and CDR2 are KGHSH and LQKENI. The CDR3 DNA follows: TGTGCCAGCTCACCACAGCTCGGGGGAGACTACAATGAGCAGTTCTTC. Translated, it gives CASSPQLGGDYNEQFF.

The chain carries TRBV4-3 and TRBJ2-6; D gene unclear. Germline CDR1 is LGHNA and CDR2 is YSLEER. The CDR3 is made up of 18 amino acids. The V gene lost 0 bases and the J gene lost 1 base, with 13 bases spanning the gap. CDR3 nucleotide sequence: TGCGCCAGCAGCCAAGAGGGCCGGTGGAATTCTGGGGCCAACGTCCTGACTTTC. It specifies CASSQEGRWNSGANVLTF.

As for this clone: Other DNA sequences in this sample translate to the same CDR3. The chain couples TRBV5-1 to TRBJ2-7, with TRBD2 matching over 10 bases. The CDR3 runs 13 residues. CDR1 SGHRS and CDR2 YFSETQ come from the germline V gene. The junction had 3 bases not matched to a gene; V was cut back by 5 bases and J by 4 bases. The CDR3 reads CASRLAGPYEQYF. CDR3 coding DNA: TGCGCCAGCAGACTAGCGGGACCGTACGAGCAGTACTTC.

The CDR3 region is CASRGLAGSGGANVLTF. The CDR3, as DNA: TGTGCCAGCAGGGGACTAGCGGGATCGGGTGGGGCCAACGTCCTGACTTTC. V usage is TRBV27 and J usage is TRBJ2-6; the match to TRBD2 covers 13 bases. V lost 6 bases, J lost 3 bases, and 5 bases stayed unmatched. The length of the CDR3 is 17 residues. Germline V gene lookup returns CDR1 MNHEY and CDR2 SMNVEV (reference sequence).

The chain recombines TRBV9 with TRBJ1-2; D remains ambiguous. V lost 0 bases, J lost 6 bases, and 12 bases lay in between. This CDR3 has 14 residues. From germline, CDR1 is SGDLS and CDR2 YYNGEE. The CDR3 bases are TGTGCCAGCAGCGTAGATTCGGATCGGGATGGCTACACCTTC. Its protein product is CASSVDSDRDGYTF. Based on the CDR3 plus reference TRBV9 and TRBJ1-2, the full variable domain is DSGVTQTPKHLITATGQRVTLRCSPRSGDLSVYWYQQSLDQGLQFLIQYYNGEERAKGNILERFSAQQFPDLHSELNLSSLELGDSALYFCASSVDSDRDGYTFGSGTRLTVV.

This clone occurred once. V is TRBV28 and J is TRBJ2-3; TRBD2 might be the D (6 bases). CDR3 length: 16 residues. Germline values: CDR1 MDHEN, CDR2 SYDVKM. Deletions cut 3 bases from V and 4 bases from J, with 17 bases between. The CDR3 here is CASSLRGLQGADTQYF. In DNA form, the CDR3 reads TGTGCCAGCAGTTTGCGGGGTCTACAAGGGGCAGATACGCAGTATTTT.

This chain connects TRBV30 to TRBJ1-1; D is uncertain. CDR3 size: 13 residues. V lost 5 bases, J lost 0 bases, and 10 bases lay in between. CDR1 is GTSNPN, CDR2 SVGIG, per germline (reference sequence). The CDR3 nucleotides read TGTGCCTGGTATCAAGGTATGAACACTGAAGCTTTCTTT. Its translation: CAWYQGMNTEAFF.